One and the same sample provided the 9 T cell receptor beta chains below, sequenced in a study of cytomegalovirus exposure and HLA in healthy donors. The PCR contained 60 Vbeta and 13 Jbeta primers. Libraries were prepared by immunoSEQ multiplex PCR; TCRdb keeps only in-frame clonotypes and omits some of them. This table holds roughly 150,000 clones, almost 80% found once. The specimen sequenced was PBMCs. These receptors were obtained from a woman aged 30 to 39 in good health and CMV-seronegative.

This clone was recorded a few times. This rearrangement joins TRBV6-5 to TRBJ1-6; 8 bases are shared with TRBD1. The CDR3 contains 16 residues. Germline trimming cut 0 bases from V and 14 bases from J; bases unmatched to any gene: 12. CDR1 MNHEY and CDR2 SVGAGI come from the germline V gene. CDR3 in amino acids: CASSYSSTGAPRALHF. CDR3 DNA: TGTGCCAGCAGTTACTCGTCGACAGGGGCCCCGAGGGCCCTCCACTTT.

The chain uses TRBV23-1 and TRBJ1-5; no clear D. TRBV23-1 is placed among ORFs of uncertain function. Deletions cut 3 bases from V and 5 bases from J, with 17 bases between. The CDR3 sequence is 16 residues long. The CDR3, as DNA: TGCGCCAGCAGTCAGAGAATCGGCAGGCAGGATCAGCCCCAGCATTTT. Its translation: CASSQRIGRQDQPQHF.

The chain has TRBV6-5 and TRBJ2-3, with D possibly matching TRBD1 (6 bases). The V gene's germline CDR1 is MNHEY and CDR2 SVGAGI. With 6 bases removed from V and 2 bases from J, the gap between germline ends came to 15 bases. CDR3 length: 15 amino acids. This chain's CDR3 is CASSAQGLNTDTQYF. CDR3 bases: TGTGCCAGCAGCGCCCAGGGGCTGAACACAGATACGCAGTATTTT.

The V call is TRBV10-3, the J call TRBJ1-2; D gene ambiguous. Germline V gene lookup returns CDR1 ENHRY and CDR2 SYGVKD. V shed 3 bases and J shed 7 bases, with 9 bases lying between them. The CDR3 covers 12 residues. The CDR3 coding sequence is TGTGCCATCAGTGAAGAAACTCTTGGCTACACCTTC. Encoded protein: CAISEETLGYTF.

The CDR3 is CASSVVGSGAQNTGELFF. DNA of the CDR3: TGTGCCAGCAGCGTAGTGGGGTCAGGGGCGCAGAACACCGGGGAGCTGTTTTTT. The V call is TRBV9, the J call TRBJ2-2; possibly TRBD1 for D (6 bases). This CDR3 comprises 18 residues. Trimming pared 0 bases from V and 1 base from J, leaving 16 bases between. Per the germline V gene, CDR1 is SGDLS and CDR2 is YYNGEE.

This clone has just a few counts. This chain joins TRBV5-1 and TRBJ2-2; D ambiguous. This CDR3 spans 16 amino acids. The V end lost 4 bases, the J end lost 4 bases, and 17 bases lay between the germline ends. The germline gives CDR1 SGHRS, CDR2 YFSETQ. CDR3 DNA: TGCGCCAGCAGCCCGTTAGCCAGAGATGGCACCGGGGAGCTGTTTTTT. This gives the protein CASSPLARDGTGELFF.

The gene calls are TRBV6-1 and TRBJ2-1, with D possibly matching TRBD2 (6 bases). This CDR3 is built from 12 residues. V lost 5 bases, J lost 6 bases, and 8 bases lay in between. Germline V gene data show CDR1 as MNHNS and CDR2 as SASEGT. CDR3 loop: CASSLTSNEQFF. DNA for the CDR3: TGTGCCAGCAGTCTGACTAGCAATGAGCAGTTCTTC.

The V gene is TRBV5-4, the J gene TRBJ1-3, with D perhaps matching TRBD1 (6 bases). V lost 4 bases and J lost 2, with 22 bases in between. Per the germline V gene, CDR1 is SGHNT and CDR2 is YYREEE (reference sequence). The CDR3 runs to 18 residues. CDR3 sequence: CASSPNGPKTGTGNTIYF. The CDR3 region has the DNA TGTGCCAGCAGCCCCAATGGACCAAAAACAGGGACTGGAAACACCATATATTTT.

V gene TRBV7-9 combines with J gene TRBJ1-1; tentative D call: TRBD1 (6 bases). Germline V gene lookup returns CDR1 SEHNR and CDR2 FQNEAQ (reference sequence). The CDR3 covers 14 residues. V lost 5 bases and J 0 bases, leaving 10 bases between the germline ends. The chain's CDR3 is CASSPQGMNTEAFF. CDR3 in DNA: TGTGCCAGCAGCCCACAGGGAATGAACACTGAAGCTTTCTTT.